There are a few counts of the clone carrying this T cell receptor (beta chain). What it binds is not known. These data originate in a study of CD8 T cells in ankylosing spondylitis. Regarding the study as a whole: Earlier literature documents some of the motif variants in reactive arthritis synovial fluid and blood. Disease-linked clones reportedly showed significant enrichment in matched ankylosing spondylitis synovial fluid.

TCRdb re-called the 5' RACE reads with MiXCR, one entry per CDR3 protein. Among about 250,000 distinct CDR3 sequences listed, about 10% were seen once. The CDR3 length is 13 residues. Trimming cost V 7 bases and J 10 bases; bases outside gene matches: 7. The germline V gene encodes CDR1 LGHNA and CDR2 YNFKEQ. The sequence came from a male donor with ankylosing spondylitis or in good health (not recorded which). The sequenced sample consisted of blood, either unsorted or a sorted T cell fraction (not recorded which). The chain carries TRBV4-2 and TRBJ1-6; TRBD1 agrees at 7 bases. CDR3 sequence reads: CASNPGGGSPLHF. Written as DNA, the CDR3 is TGTGCCAGCAACCCAGGGGGGGGGTCACCCCTCCACTTT.